One TCR beta chain is described in this entry. Libraries were prepared by immunoSEQ multiplex PCR; TCRdb keeps only in-frame clonotypes and omits some of them. This table has about 93,000 clones, 95% appearing once. The data derive from a study of technical replicates of blood from a handful of donors. Sequences were obtained from T cells isolated from PBMCs. The clonotype comes from a human donor in good health.

CDR3 protein: CASSQEPRVAFF. Written as DNA, the CDR3 is TGCGCCAGCAGCCAAGAGCCCAGGGTGGCTTTCTTT. The rearrangement joins TRBV4-1 to TRBJ1-1; D is possibly TRBD1 (5 bases). CDR3 size: 12 residues. Germline-derived CDR1 and CDR2 are MGHRA and YSYEKL. Trimming shortened V by 0 bases and J by 11 bases, and 10 bases separated the two germline ends.